What follows describes a single T cell receptor (beta chain). This entry comes from a study of blood T cell repertoires in COVID-19. Per germline, CDR1 SEHNR and CDR2 FQNEAQ (reference sequence). This CDR3 comprises 13 residues. J gave up 4 bases and V 5 bases, and 4 bases lay outside the gene matches. Method: immunoSEQ multiplex PCR; TCRdb's copy keeps in-frame clones and lacks some. This table has roughly 260,000 clones, roughly 85% appearing once. This chain uses TRBV7-9 with TRBJ2-5, with 7 bases identical to TRBD1. This clonotype was sampled from a woman aged 45-60 years who had recovered from COVID-19. Sequenced: PBMCs or T cells enriched from blood (not recorded which). CDR3 in amino acids: CASSPNRGETQYF. CDR3 bases: TGTGCCAGCAGCCCCAACAGGGGAGAGACCCAGTACTTC.